The clone carrying this T cell receptor beta chain was counted between two and nine times. These data come from a study of blood T cell repertoires in COVID-19. Germline loops: CDR1 LNHNV, CDR2 YYDKDF (reference sequence). The CDR3 is 15 residues long. V shed 5 bases and J 7 bases; nucleotides not matched to a gene: 8. Assay: immunoSEQ multiplex PCR; the TCRdb copy retains only in-frame clones and omits some. The sample consists of 280,000 or so clones, 88% of them appearing once. J is TRBJ1-4 and V is TRBV15, with 9 positions matching TRBD1. The sequence came from a woman between 25 and 40 years old who had recovered from COVID-19. The material sequenced was peripheral blood. CDR3 sequence reads: CATSGTGTGLEKLFF. CDR3 DNA sequence: TGTGCCACCAGCGGGACCGGGACAGGGCTTGAAAAACTGTTTTTT.